The source of this T cell receptor beta chain is a study of T cell repertoires in cytomegalovirus infection. For the study at large: Both a matching HLA type and CMV infection were indicated by public TCR beta signatures.

This CDR3 is built from 15 residues. Trimming took off 0 bases at V and 4 bases at J, with 12 bases between the two ends. Germline assignment: CDR1 MNHEY and CDR2 SVGAGI. Points from the study as a whole: Dominant in the ex vivo response were TCR beta clonotypes restricted by HLA-C and specific for CMV. CMV carriers having the relevant HLA were flagged by cumulative public TCR beta family frequency.

The table lists this clonotype with many counts. The antigen is not known. In TCRdb, the reads were re-called with MiXCR into one record per CDR3 protein. The top ten hold approximately 8% of the sample, which has hundreds of thousands of distinct CDR3 sequences, less than 25% seen once. Sequencing was done on a sample of CD8+ T cells from PBMCs. The J gene is TRBJ1-2, the V gene TRBV6-5, with D unclear. The origin of this receptor is a human donor in good health (CMV status not recorded). Some clones in this sample may be carry-over from other donors' samples. DNA of the CDR3: TGTGCCAGCAGTTACTCGCGGGGTTATCCCTATGGCTACACCTTC. Protein: CASSYSRGYPYGYTF.